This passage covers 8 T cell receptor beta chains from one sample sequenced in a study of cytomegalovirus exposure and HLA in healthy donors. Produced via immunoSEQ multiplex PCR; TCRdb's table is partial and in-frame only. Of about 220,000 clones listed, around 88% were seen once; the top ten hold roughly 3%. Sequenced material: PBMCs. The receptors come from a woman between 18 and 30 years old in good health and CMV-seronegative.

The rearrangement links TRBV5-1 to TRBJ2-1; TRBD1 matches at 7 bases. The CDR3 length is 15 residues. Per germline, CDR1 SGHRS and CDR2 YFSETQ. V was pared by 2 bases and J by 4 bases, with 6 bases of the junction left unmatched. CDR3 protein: CASSFTGELYNEQFF. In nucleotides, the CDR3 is TGCGCCAGCAGCTTTACAGGGGAATTATACAATGAGCAGTTCTTC.

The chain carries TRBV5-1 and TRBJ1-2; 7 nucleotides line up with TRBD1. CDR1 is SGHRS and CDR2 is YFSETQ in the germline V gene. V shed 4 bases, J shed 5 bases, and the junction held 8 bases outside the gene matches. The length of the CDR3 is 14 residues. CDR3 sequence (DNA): TGCGCCAGCAGCGCCCGGGGACAGCGGTATGGCTACACCTTC. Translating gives CASSARGQRYGYTF.

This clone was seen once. This chain's CDR3 is CASSFGDTEAFF. Written as DNA, the CDR3 is TGTGCCAGCAGTTTTGGAGACACTGAAGCTTTCTTT. The chain joins TRBV28 to TRBJ1-1, with D hard to call. The CDR3 totals 12 residues. Trimming cost V 3 bases and J 3 bases, with 5 bases left between them. Germline loops: CDR1 MDHEN, CDR2 SYDVKM.

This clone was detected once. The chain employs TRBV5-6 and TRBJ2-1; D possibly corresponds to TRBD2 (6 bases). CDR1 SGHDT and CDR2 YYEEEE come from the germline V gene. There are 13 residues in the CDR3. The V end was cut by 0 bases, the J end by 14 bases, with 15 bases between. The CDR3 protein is CASSLDTSWEKFF. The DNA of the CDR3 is TGTGCCAGCAGCTTGGATACTAGCTGGGAGAAGTTCTTC.

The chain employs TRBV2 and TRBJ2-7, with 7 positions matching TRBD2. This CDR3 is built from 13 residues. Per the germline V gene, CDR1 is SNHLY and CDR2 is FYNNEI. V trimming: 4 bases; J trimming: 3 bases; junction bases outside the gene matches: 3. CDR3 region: CASSAGGGYEQYF. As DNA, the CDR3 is TGTGCCAGCAGTGCGGGGGGTGGCTACGAGCAGTACTTC.

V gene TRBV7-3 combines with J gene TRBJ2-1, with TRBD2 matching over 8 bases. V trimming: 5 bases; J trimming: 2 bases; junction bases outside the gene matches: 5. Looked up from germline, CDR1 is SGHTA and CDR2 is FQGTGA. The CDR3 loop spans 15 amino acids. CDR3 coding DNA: TGTGCCAGCAGCCCCAGCGGGAGCCCCTACAATGAGCAGTTCTTC. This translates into CASSPSGSPYNEQFF.

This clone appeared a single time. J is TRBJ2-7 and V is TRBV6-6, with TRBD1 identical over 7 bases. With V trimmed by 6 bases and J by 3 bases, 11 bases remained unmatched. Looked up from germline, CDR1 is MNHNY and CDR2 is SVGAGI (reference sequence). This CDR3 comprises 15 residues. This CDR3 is CASRRDREDNYEQYF. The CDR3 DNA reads TGTGCCAGCAGGAGAGACAGGGAAGATAACTACGAGCAGTACTTC.

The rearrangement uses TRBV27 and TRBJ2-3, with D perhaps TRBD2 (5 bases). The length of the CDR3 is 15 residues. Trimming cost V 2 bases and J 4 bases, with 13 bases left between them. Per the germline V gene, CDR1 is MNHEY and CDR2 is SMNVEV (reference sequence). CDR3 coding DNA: TGTGCCAGCAGTTTACTGTCGGCGGGCGCAGATACGCAGTATTTT. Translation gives CASSLLSAGADTQYF.